The present TCR beta chain was sequenced within a study of shared clonotypes between healthy human individuals. About the research overall: CD4 naive and memory got three plates each, CD8 naive two, CD8 memory one. Whole-study findings and limits: Sharing across a few donors was seen in 4.5% to 6.5% of naive CD4 clonotypes.

Genomic DNA from each subset was divided evenly over several immunoSEQ plates. The data were produced by immunoSEQ multiplex PCR, yet TCRdb's version contains in-frame clones alone and is incomplete. Of roughly 2,500,000 clones in the sample, under 95% were seen once. The CDR3 consists of 14 residues. The V and J ends lost 4 bases and 9 bases respectively, with 18 bases between them. Per the germline V gene, CDR1 is MNHEY and CDR2 is SVGAGI. Points on this clone: Its antigen is not identified.

The genes are TRBV6-5 and TRBJ2-5; weak D call: TRBD2 (6 bases). The sequence was obtained from a man aged 18-30 years in good health. Some clones in this sample may be carry-over from other donors' samples. Input material: naive CD4+ T cells from PBMCs. Indicated subset: CD45RA+ positively selected. The CDR3 DNA reads TGTGCCAGCAGTTTCTATGGCATGGGGGAGGCCCAGTACTTC. This encodes CASSFYGMGEAQYF.